The 10 T cell receptor beta chains presented below share a single source sample, sequenced in a study of CD8 T cells in ankylosing spondylitis. TCRdb re-analysed the 5' RACE reads in MiXCR, keeping a single row per CDR3 protein. The repertoire has 340,000 or so distinct CDR3 sequences, roughly 15% of them found once; the top ten carry about 1%. The source material was blood, either unsorted or a sorted T cell fraction (not recorded which). The receptors shown here come from a male donor with ankylosing spondylitis or in good health (not recorded which).

The CDR3 is CASSHDRLTNEKLFF. The CDR3 DNA reads as TGCGCCAGCAGCCACGACAGGCTCACTAATGAAAAACTGTTTTTT. J is TRBJ1-4 and V is TRBV5-1; tentative D call: TRBD1 (6 bases). CDR1 and CDR2 from the germline V gene are SGHRS and YFSETQ. V gave up 4 bases and J gave up 2 bases, with 12 bases separating them. CDR3 length: 15 residues.

This clonotype was counted only a few times. The chain uses TRBV15 and TRBJ2-3, with D perhaps matching TRBD2 (6 bases). V was shortened by 1 base and J by 4 bases, with 9 bases between the two germline ends. Germline V gives CDR1 LNHNV, CDR2 YYDKDF (reference sequence). The CDR3 consists of 14 residues. The CDR3 DNA sequence: TGTGCCACCAGCAGAGGGGGGGAGGCAGATACGCAGTATTTT. Translating gives CATSRGGEADTQYF.

The chain carries TRBV12-3 or TRBV12-4 and TRBJ2-5; TRBD2 matches at 7 bases. After removal of 2 bases from V and 5 bases from J, the junction contained 2 bases not matched to a gene. The CDR3 is 13 amino acids. CDR3 bases: TGTGCCAGCAGTTTAAACGGGAGGGAGACCCAGTACTTC. This encodes CASSLNGRETQYF.

This chain links TRBV6-5 with TRBJ1-2; TRBD1 might be the D (6 bases). Per germline, CDR1 MNHEY and CDR2 SVGAGI. The V and J ends lost 0 bases and 8 bases respectively, with 25 bases between them. The CDR3 consists of 18 residues. This CDR3 is CASSYSSRTDAMVGGYTF. The CDR3, as DNA: TGTGCCAGCAGTTACTCGAGCAGGACAGACGCTATGGTGGGAGGCTACACCTTC.

V usage is TRBV20-1 and J usage is TRBJ2-5; weak D call: TRBD1 (6 bases). Trimming took 6 bases from V and 1 from J, leaving 15 bases between them. CDR3 length equals 14 residues. Germline V gene lookup returns CDR1 DFQATT and CDR2 SNEGSKA (reference sequence). The CDR3 sequence: CSAAMGHFQETQYF. The CDR3 DNA reads as TGCAGTGCCGCGATGGGACACTTCCAAGAGACCCAGTACTTC.

The genes are TRBV5-1 and TRBJ2-2, with 10 bases that match TRBD2. The CDR3 sequence is 18 residues long. Germline V gene lookup returns CDR1 SGHRS and CDR2 YFSETQ. V lost 1 base and J lost 5; bases outside the gene matches: 11. The CDR3: CASSLPSGRAFRTGELFF. The CDR3 DNA reads TGCGCCAGCAGCTTGCCCAGCGGGAGGGCCTTCAGAACCGGGGAGCTGTTTTTT.

The genes are TRBV6-5 and TRBJ2-3; 15 bases agree with TRBD2. This CDR3 region has 17 residues. V shed 4 bases, J shed 3 bases, and the junction held 5 bases outside the gene matches. CDR1 is MNHEY and CDR2 is SVGAGI in the germline V gene. CDR3: CASSSGLAGGGTDTQYF. The CDR3, as DNA: TGTGCCAGCAGTTCGGGACTAGCGGGGGGCGGGACAGATACGCAGTATTTT.

This chain links TRBV5-1 with TRBJ2-7, with D tentatively TRBD1 (7 bases). The germline CDR1 and CDR2 sequences are SGHRS and YFSETQ. Deletions cut 6 bases from V and 7 bases from J, with 20 bases between. The CDR3 totals 14 residues. In DNA form, the CDR3 reads TGCGCCAGCAAGGAGGGGGCTCTGTCGGGGGAGCAGTACTTC. Encoded protein: CASKEGALSGEQYF.

CDR3 bases: TGTGCCATCAGCAAATTTCTAGACAATGAGCAGTTCTTC. It translates to CAISKFLDNEQFF. V and J are TRBV10-3 and TRBJ2-1; D unclear. This CDR3 is 13 amino acids long. CDR1 ENHRY and CDR2 SYGVKD come from the germline V gene. Trimming shortened V by 6 bases and J by 5 bases, and 11 bases separated the two germline ends.

There are a few counts of this clonotype. CDR3 in amino acids: CASSSFNPSTDTQYF. In DNA, the CDR3 is TGCGCCAGCAGCTCCTTTAACCCTAGCACAGATACGCAGTATTTT. The chain recombines TRBV5-1 with TRBJ2-3, with D hard to call. Germline CDR1 reads SGHRS; CDR2 reads YFSETQ. The CDR3 contains 15 residues. The ends were cut back, 3 bases at V and 0 bases at J, with 11 bases in the middle.